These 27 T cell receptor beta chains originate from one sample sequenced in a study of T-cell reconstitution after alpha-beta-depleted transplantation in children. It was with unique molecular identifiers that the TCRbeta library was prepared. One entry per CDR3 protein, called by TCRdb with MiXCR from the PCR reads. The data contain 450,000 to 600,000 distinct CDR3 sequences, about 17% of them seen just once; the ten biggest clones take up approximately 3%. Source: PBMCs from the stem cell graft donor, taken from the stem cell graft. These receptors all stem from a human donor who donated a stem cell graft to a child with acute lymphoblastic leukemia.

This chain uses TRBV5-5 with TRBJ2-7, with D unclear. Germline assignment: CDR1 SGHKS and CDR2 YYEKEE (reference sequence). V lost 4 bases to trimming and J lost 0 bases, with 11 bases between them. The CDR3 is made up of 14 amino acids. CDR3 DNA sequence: TGTGCCAGCAGCCTGTACTTTACCTCCTACGAGCAGTACTTC. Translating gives CASSLYFTSYEQYF.

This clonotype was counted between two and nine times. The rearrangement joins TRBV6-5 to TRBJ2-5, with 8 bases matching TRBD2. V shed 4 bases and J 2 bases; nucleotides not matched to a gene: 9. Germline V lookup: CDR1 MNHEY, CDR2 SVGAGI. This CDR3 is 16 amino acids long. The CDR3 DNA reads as TGTGCCAGCAGTTGGGGAATAATAGCGGGGCAAGAGACCCAGTACTTC. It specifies CASSWGIIAGQETQYF.

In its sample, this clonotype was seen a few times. The DNA of the CDR3 is TGCGCCAGCAGCGTGACAGTAAACTATGGCTACACCTTC. Translated, it gives CASSVTVNYGYTF. The chain carries TRBV5-1 and TRBJ1-2, with D possibly matching TRBD1 (5 bases). V was cut by 4 bases and J by 2 bases, with 9 bases left in between. The CDR3 has 13 amino acids. The germline CDR1 and CDR2 sequences are SGHRS and YFSETQ.

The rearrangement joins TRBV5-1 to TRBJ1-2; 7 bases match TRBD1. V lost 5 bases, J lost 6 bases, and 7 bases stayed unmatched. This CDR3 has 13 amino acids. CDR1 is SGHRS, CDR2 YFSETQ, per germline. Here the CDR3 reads CASRTGNVDGYTF. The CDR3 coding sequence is TGCGCCAGCAGGACAGGGAACGTGGATGGCTACACCTTC.

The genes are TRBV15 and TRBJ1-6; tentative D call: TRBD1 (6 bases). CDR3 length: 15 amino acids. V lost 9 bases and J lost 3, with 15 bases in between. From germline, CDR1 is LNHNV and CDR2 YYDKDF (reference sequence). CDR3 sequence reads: CATKQGTDYNSPLHF. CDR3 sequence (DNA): TGTGCCACTAAACAGGGCACCGACTATAATTCACCCCTCCACTTT.

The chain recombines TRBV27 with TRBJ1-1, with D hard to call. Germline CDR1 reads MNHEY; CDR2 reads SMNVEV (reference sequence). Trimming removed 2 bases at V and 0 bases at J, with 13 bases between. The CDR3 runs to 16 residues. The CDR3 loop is CASSLGFSFMNTEAFF. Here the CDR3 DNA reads TGTGCCAGCAGTTTAGGTTTCAGTTTCATGAACACTGAAGCTTTCTTT.

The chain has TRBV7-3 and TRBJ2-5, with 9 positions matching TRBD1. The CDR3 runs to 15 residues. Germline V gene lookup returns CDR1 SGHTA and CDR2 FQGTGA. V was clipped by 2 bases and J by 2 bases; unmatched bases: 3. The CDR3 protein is CASSLAGTGQETQYF. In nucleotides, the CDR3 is TGTGCCAGCAGCTTAGCCGGGACAGGGCAAGAGACCCAGTACTTC.

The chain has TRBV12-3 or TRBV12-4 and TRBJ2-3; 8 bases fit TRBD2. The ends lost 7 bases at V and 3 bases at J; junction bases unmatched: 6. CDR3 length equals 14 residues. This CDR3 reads CASKKRETTDTQYF. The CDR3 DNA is TGTGCCAGCAAAAAGCGGGAGACGACAGATACGCAGTATTTT.

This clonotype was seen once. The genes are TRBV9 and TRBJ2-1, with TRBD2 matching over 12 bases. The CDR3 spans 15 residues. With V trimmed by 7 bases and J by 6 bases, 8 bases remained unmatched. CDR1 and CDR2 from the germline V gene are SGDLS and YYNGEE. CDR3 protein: CASATSGSVGNEQFF. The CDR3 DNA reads TGTGCCAGCGCGACTAGCGGGAGTGTGGGCAATGAGCAGTTCTTC.

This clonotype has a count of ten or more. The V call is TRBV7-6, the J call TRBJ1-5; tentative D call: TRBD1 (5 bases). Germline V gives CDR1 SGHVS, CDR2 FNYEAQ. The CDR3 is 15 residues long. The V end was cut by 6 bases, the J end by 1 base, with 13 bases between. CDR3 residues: CASSKGYLSNQPQHF. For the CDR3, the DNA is TGTGCCAGCAGTAAGGGGTATTTGAGCAATCAGCCCCAGCATTTT.

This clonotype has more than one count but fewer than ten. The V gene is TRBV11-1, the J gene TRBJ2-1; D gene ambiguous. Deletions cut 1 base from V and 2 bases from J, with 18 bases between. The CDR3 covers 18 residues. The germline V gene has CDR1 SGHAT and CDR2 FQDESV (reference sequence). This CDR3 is CASSLGPSGPAAYNEQFF. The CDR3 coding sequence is TGTGCCAGCAGCTTAGGCCCCAGTGGGCCCGCGGCCTACAATGAGCAGTTCTTC.

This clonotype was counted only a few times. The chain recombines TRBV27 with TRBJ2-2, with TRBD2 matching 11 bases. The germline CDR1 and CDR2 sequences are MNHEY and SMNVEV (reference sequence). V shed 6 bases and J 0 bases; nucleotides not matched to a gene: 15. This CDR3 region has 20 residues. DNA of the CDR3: TGTGCCAGCAGCAGTTTCACCCCCTCGACTAGCGGGGCGAACACCGGGGAGCTGTTTTTT. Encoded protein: CASSSFTPSTSGANTGELFF.

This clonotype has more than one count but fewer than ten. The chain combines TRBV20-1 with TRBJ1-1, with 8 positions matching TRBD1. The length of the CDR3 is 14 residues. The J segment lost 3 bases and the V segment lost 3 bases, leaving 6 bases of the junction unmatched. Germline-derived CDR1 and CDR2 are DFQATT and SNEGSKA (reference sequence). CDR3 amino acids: CSARAGGRDTEAFF. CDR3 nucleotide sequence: TGCAGTGCTAGGGCAGGGGGCCGGGACACTGAAGCTTTCTTT.

In DNA, the CDR3 is TGTGCCAGCAGACTCGGGGGGGTGGGAGGAGGGCCCTACGAGCAGTACTTC. This encodes CASRLGGVGGGPYEQYF. The V and J genes are TRBV12-3 or TRBV12-4 and TRBJ2-7; TRBD2 agrees at 8 bases. The J segment lost 2 bases and the V segment lost 6 bases, leaving 15 bases of the junction unmatched. The CDR3 spans 17 residues.

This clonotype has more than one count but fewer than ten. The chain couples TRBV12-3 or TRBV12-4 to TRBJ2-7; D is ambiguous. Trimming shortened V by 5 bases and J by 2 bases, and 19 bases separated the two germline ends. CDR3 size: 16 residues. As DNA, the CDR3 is TGTGCCAGCAGTCCCAGGATGGCAGGAATCGCCTACGAGCAGTACTTC. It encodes CASSPRMAGIAYEQYF.

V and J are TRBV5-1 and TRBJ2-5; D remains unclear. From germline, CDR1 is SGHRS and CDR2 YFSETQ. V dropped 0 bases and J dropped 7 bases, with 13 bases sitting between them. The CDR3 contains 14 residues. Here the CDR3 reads CASSLVALRVTQYF. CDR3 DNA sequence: TGCGCCAGCAGCTTGGTGGCACTGCGAGTGACCCAGTACTTC.

In DNA, the CDR3 is TGTGCCAGCAGTGAAAGGCTAGGGGTATGGAATGAGCAGTTCTTC. It yields the protein CASSERLGVWNEQFF. V and J are TRBV2 and TRBJ2-1; TRBD1 is a possible D gene (5 bases). From germline, CDR1 is SNHLY and CDR2 FYNNEI. V lost 2 bases to trimming and J lost 7 bases, with 15 bases between them. CDR3 size: 15 residues. The whole variable domain, filled in from reference TRBV2 and TRBJ2-1, reads EPEVTQTPSHQVTQMGQEVILRCVPISNHLYFYWYRQILGQKVEFLVSFYNNEISEKSEIFDDQFSVERPDGSNFTLKIRSTKLEDSAMYFCASSERLGVWNEQFFGPGTRLTVL.

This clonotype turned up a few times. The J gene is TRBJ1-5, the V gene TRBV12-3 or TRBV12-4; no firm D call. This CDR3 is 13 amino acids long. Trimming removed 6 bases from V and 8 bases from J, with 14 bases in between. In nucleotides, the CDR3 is TGTGCCAGCAGCTTAATTGCAAATGAGCCCCAGCATTTT. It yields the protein CASSLIANEPQHF.

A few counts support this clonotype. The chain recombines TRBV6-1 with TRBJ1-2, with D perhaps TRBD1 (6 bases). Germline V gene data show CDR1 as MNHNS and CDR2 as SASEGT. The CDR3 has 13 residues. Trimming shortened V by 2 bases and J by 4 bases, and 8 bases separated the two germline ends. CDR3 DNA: TGTGCCAGCAGTGAAAGGGGGTTCTATGGCTACACCTTC. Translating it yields CASSERGFYGYTF.

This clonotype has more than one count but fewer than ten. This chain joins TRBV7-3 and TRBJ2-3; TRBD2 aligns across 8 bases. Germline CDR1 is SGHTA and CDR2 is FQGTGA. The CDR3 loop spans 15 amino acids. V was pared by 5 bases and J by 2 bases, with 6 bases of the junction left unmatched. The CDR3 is CASSLASGYTDTQYF. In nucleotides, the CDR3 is TGTGCCAGCAGCCTCGCTAGCGGGTACACAGATACGCAGTATTTT. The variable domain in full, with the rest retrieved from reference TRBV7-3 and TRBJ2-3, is GAGVSQTPSNKVTEKGKYVELRCDPISGHTALYWYRQSLGQGPEFLIYFQGTGAADDSGLPNDRFFAVRPEGSVSTLKIQRTERGDSAVYLCASSLASGYTDTQYFGPGTRLTVL.

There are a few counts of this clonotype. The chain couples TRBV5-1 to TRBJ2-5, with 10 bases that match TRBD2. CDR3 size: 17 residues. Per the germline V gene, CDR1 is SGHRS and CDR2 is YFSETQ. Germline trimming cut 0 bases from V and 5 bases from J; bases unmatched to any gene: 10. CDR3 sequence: CASSLEPSGRLRETQYF. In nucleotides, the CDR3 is TGCGCCAGCAGCTTGGAGCCTAGCGGGAGATTACGGGAGACCCAGTACTTC.

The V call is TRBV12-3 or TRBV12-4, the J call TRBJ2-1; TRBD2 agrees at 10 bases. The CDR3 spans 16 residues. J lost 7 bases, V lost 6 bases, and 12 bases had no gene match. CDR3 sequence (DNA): TGTGCCAGCAGACCGCCCGGGACTAGCGAGGTTAATGAGCAGTTCTTC. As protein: CASRPPGTSEVNEQFF.

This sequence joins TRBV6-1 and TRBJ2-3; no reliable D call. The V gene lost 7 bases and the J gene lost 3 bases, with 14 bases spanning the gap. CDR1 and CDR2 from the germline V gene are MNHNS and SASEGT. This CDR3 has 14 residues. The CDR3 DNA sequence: TGTGCCAGCAATAATAGGATGGGAACAGATACGCAGTATTTT. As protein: CASNNRMGTDTQYF.

The CDR3 DNA follows: TGCGCCAGCAGCACCTCTCGACAGGGAGAGCAGTACTTC. The encoded protein is CASSTSRQGEQYF. The chain is built from TRBV5-1 and TRBJ2-7; 7 bases are shared with TRBD1. J gave up 7 bases and V 4 bases, and 8 bases lay outside the gene matches. The CDR3 has 13 amino acids. Germline CDR1 and CDR2: SGHRS and YFSETQ.

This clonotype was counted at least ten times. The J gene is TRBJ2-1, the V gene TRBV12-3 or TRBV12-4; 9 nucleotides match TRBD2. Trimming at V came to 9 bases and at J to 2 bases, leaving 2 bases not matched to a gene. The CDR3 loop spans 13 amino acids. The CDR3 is CASIAGAYNEQFF. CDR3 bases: TGTGCCAGTATAGCGGGGGCCTACAATGAGCAGTTCTTC.

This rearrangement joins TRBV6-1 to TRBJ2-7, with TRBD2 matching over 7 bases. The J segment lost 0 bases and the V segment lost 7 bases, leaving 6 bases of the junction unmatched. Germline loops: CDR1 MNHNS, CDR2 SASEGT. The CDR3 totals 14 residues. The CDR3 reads CASTAAGASYEQYF. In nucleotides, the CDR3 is TGTGCCAGCACCGCCGCGGGAGCCTCCTACGAGCAGTACTTC.

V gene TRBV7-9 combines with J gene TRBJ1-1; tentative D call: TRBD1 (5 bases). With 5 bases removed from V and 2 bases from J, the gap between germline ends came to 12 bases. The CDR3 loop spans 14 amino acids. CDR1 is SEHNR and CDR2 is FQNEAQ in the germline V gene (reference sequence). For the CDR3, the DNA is TGTGCCAGCAGCCAGGGACTGATCAACACTGAAGCTTTCTTT. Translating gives CASSQGLINTEAFF.